The 26 T cell receptor beta chains below all came from one sample that was sequenced in a study of blood T cell repertoires in COVID-19. Sequenced by immunoSEQ multiplex PCR; TCRdb stores in-frame clones only, minus some. In the table there are some 150,000 clones, about four fifths of which are singletons. Sequences were obtained from PBMCs or T cells enriched from blood (not recorded which). The receptor set was obtained from a woman aged 45-60 years in a cohort exposed to, infected with or recovered from COVID-19 (not recorded which).

The gene calls are TRBV30 and TRBJ1-6; TRBD1 matches 8 bases. The CDR3 has 14 residues. Germline CDR1 is GTSNPN and CDR2 is SVGIG (reference sequence). Trimming at V came to 2 bases and at J to 8 bases, leaving 5 bases not matched to a gene. The CDR3 sequence is CAWSTGGGDSPLHF. For the CDR3, the DNA is TGTGCCTGGAGTACAGGGGGAGGCGATTCACCCCTCCACTTT.

The chain joins TRBV5-4 to TRBJ2-3; TRBD2 is a possible D gene (5 bases). The CDR3 spans 13 residues. Between the trimmed V and J ends, which lost 3 bases and 4 bases, there was a span of 9 bases. Germline V gene lookup returns CDR1 SGHNT and CDR2 YYREEE (reference sequence). The CDR3 nucleotides read TGTGCCAGCAGCTCCCCGGACTCAGATACGCAGTATTTT. Protein sequence: CASSSPDSDTQYF.

The gene calls are TRBV19 and TRBJ2-7; the match to TRBD1 covers 7 bases. This CDR3 is built from 15 residues. From germline, CDR1 is LNHDA and CDR2 SQIVND (reference sequence). The CDR3 protein is CAGESDRTRPLEQYF. CDR3 sequence (DNA): TGTGCTGGGGAGTCGGACAGGACTCGCCCCCTGGAGCAGTACTTC.

This chain connects TRBV4-2 to TRBJ2-7, with 7 positions matching TRBD1. The V and J ends lost 3 bases and 2 bases, in that order; junction bases with no gene match: 13. The CDR3 has 17 amino acids. The germline CDR1 and CDR2 sequences are LGHNA and YNFKEQ. The CDR3 sequence: CASSQLTSGTATYEQYF. The CDR3 region has the DNA TGTGCCAGCAGCCAGTTAACTTCCGGGACAGCGACCTACGAGCAGTACTTC.

The gene calls are TRBV28 and TRBJ2-1, with 7 positions matching TRBD2. Germline CDR1 and CDR2: MDHEN and SYDVKM. The V and J ends lost 3 bases and 10 bases, in that order; junction bases with no gene match: 9. The CDR3 sequence is 14 residues long. CDR3 nucleotides: TGTGCCAGCAGTTTGCCTGCGGGGGTCGGGGAGCAGTTCTTC. It yields the protein CASSLPAGVGEQFF.

This sequence joins TRBV14 and TRBJ1-2; 9 bases map to TRBD1. The germline CDR1 and CDR2 sequences are SGHDN and FVKESK. This CDR3 has 14 amino acids. J gave up 10 bases and V 2 bases, and 8 bases lay outside the gene matches. The CDR3 nucleotides are TGTGCCAGCAGCCAACGGGGGACAGGGCTATACTACACCTTC. Amino acid sequence: CASSQRGTGLYYTF.

The V call is TRBV3-1 (or the pseudogene TRBV3-2), the J call TRBJ1-4, with 7 bases lining up with TRBD1. The CDR3 contains 15 residues. Trimming removed 3 bases from V and 6 bases from J; junction bases left unmatched: 7. Germline CDR1 and CDR2: LGHDT and YNNKEL (reference sequence). CDR3 protein: CASSQGTVTDEKLFF. The CDR3 DNA sequence: TGTGCCAGCAGCCAGGGGACAGTGACCGATGAAAAACTGTTTTTT.

The chain employs TRBV13 and TRBJ2-3, with TRBD2 matching 12 bases. Unmatched junction bases numbered 10, after V lost 3 bases and J lost 6 bases. The CDR3 contains 17 residues. In germline, CDR1 is PRHDT, CDR2 FYEKMQ (reference sequence). The CDR3 spells CASSFSRLAGAKDTQYF. CDR3 sequence (DNA): TGTGCCAGCAGCTTTTCTCGACTAGCGGGAGCGAAGGATACGCAGTATTTT.

The gene calls are TRBV7-2 and TRBJ1-5, with TRBD1 matching over 10 bases. Unmatched junction bases numbered 7, after V lost 8 bases and J lost 6 bases. CDR1 and CDR2 from the germline V gene are SGHTA and FQGNSA. This CDR3 spans 14 amino acids. Here the CDR3 DNA reads TGTGCCAGCGTGCGGGACAGGGGACGTCAGCCCCAGCATTTT. Protein: CASVRDRGRQPQHF.

The table lists this clone with a count of one. This CDR3 reads CASSSPETVGYTGELFF. As DNA, the CDR3 is TGTGCCAGCAGCTCGCCGGAGACGGTGGGTTACACCGGGGAGCTGTTTTTT. J is TRBJ2-2 and V is TRBV5-4, with D unclear. This CDR3 contains 17 residues. Germline CDR1 SGHNT, CDR2 YYREEE (reference sequence). V shed 3 bases and J shed 3 bases, with 18 bases lying between them. Full variable domain (rest looked up from reference TRBV5-4 and TRBJ2-2): ETGVTQSPTHLIKTRGQQVTLRCSSQSGHNTVSWYQQALGQGPQFIFQYYREEENGRGNFPPRFSGLQFPNYSSELNVNALELDDSALYLCASSSPETVGYTGELFFGEGSRLTVL.

In this sample, this clone turned up a few times. This chain joins TRBV5-1 and TRBJ1-1; D is uncertain. Germline-derived CDR1 and CDR2 are SGHRS and YFSETQ. This CDR3 comprises 14 residues. V lost 0 bases, J lost 1 base, and 7 bases lay in between. The CDR3 nucleotides are TGCGCCAGCAGCTTGGATGGCAGGAACACTGAAGCTTTCTTT. It specifies CASSLDGRNTEAFF.

The V call is TRBV6-2 or TRBV6-3, the J call TRBJ2-2; 7 bases are a match to TRBD2. The length of the CDR3 is 14 residues. Per germline, CDR1 MNHEY and CDR2 SVGEGT. The trim removed 6 bases at V and 3 bases at J, leaving 4 bases unmatched. CDR3 sequence: CASSLAEDTGELFF. The CDR3 coding sequence is TGTGCCAGCAGCCTAGCGGAGGACACCGGGGAGCTGTTTTTT.

The genes are TRBV25-1 and TRBJ2-5; TRBD1 might be the D (5 bases). V lost 6 bases and J 5 bases, leaving 13 bases between the germline ends. Germline CDR1 is MGHDK and CDR2 is SYGVNS. The CDR3 spans 13 residues. CDR3 bases: TGTGCCAGCAGCGTTGACAGAAGGGAGACCCAGTACTTC. It is translated as CASSVDRRETQYF. Drawing the rest from reference TRBV25-1 and TRBJ2-5, the complete variable domain is EADIYQTPRYLVIGTGKKITLECSQTMGHDKMYWYQQDPGMELHLIHYSYGVNSTEKGDLSSESTVSRIRTEHFPLTLESARPSHTSQYLCASSVDRRETQYFGPGTRLLVL.

The chain recombines TRBV2 with TRBJ1-1, with D possibly being TRBD1 (6 bases). Germline V gives CDR1 SNHLY, CDR2 FYNNEI. Trimming stripped 8 bases from V and 2 bases from J, with 15 bases between. This CDR3 spans 14 amino acids. The CDR3 loop reads CASQGNSPNTEAFF. CDR3 in DNA: TGTGCCAGCCAGGGGAACAGCCCCAACACTGAAGCTTTCTTT.

This clone has a handful of counts. The gene calls are TRBV4-2 and TRBJ1-6; 7 nucleotides match TRBD1. CDR1 and CDR2 from the germline V gene are LGHNA and YNFKEQ. The V and J ends lost 4 bases and 0 bases, in that order; junction bases with no gene match: 3. The CDR3 runs 16 residues. The chain's CDR3 is CASSLSGGSYNSPLHF. CDR3 nucleotides: TGTGCCAGCAGCCTCTCAGGGGGCTCCTATAATTCACCCCTCCACTTT.

This chain connects TRBV6-7 to TRBJ2-2; a weak D match, TRBD1 (6 bases). TRBV6-7 is placed among ORFs of uncertain function. The CDR3 length is 16 residues. V dropped 0 bases and J dropped 1 base, with 9 bases sitting between them. CDR3 sequence reads: CASSYSGQRNTGELFF. Here the CDR3 DNA reads TGTGCCAGCAGTTACTCAGGACAGAGGAACACCGGGGAGCTGTTTTTT.

The chain has TRBV3-1 (or the pseudogene TRBV3-2) and TRBJ1-4, with a possible D match to TRBD1 (6 bases). CDR3 size: 17 residues. V was cut by 5 bases and J by 3 bases, with 19 bases left in between. CDR1 is LGHDT, CDR2 YNNKEL, per germline (reference sequence). CDR3 bases: TGTGCCAGCAGCAAAAGCCCCAGGGGCAGGGCTAATGAAAAACTGTTTTTT. Translation gives CASSKSPRGRANEKLFF.

This chain connects TRBV2 to TRBJ2-2; 11 bases line up with TRBD1. The V and J ends lost 4 bases and 4 bases, in that order; junction bases with no gene match: 5. The CDR3 contains 16 residues. Germline CDR1 SNHLY, CDR2 FYNNEI. The CDR3 region has the DNA TGTGCCAGCAGTGTACCGGGACAGGGGGGCACCGGGGAGCTGTTTTTT. This translates into CASSVPGQGGTGELFF.

The chain couples TRBV2 to TRBJ2-2; 10 nucleotides align to TRBD1. Germline CDR1 is SNHLY and CDR2 is FYNNEI. This CDR3 spans 14 amino acids. J lost 7 bases, V lost 4 bases, and 3 bases had no gene match. CDR3: CASSGQGAVGELFF. CDR3 in DNA: TGTGCCAGCAGTGGACAGGGGGCGGTCGGGGAGCTGTTTTTT.

This sequence joins TRBV9 and TRBJ1-2, with TRBD1 identical over 11 bases. V shed 2 bases and J 2 bases; nucleotides not matched to a gene: 5. CDR1 and CDR2 (germline): SGDLS, YYNGEE. The CDR3 covers 16 residues. The CDR3 reads CASSVSGQGGNYGYTF. In DNA form, the CDR3 reads TGTGCCAGCAGCGTTTCGGGACAGGGGGGGAACTATGGCTACACCTTC. Supplemented by reference TRBV9 and TRBJ1-2, the full variable domain reads DSGVTQTPKHLITATGQRVTLRCSPRSGDLSVYWYQQSLDQGLQFLIQYYNGEERAKGNILERFSAQQFPDLHSELNLSSLELGDSALYFCASSVSGQGGNYGYTFGSGTRLTVV.

This chain links TRBV2 with TRBJ2-1; the match to TRBD1 covers 8 bases. Germline V gene data show CDR1 as SNHLY and CDR2 as FYNNEI. Trimming cost V 9 bases and J 4 bases; bases outside gene matches: 11. There are 15 residues in the CDR3. The CDR3 DNA reads TGTGCCAGTCGAACTACAGGGGGAGCATACAATGAGCAGTTCTTC. Amino acid sequence: CASRTTGGAYNEQFF.

The chain joins TRBV6-5 to TRBJ2-5, with 8 bases identical to TRBD2. The CDR3 length is 14 residues. After removal of 8 bases from V and 1 base from J, the junction contained 6 bases not matched to a gene. CDR1 and CDR2 from the germline V gene are MNHEY and SVGAGI. The CDR3 reads CASVRGGGQETQYF. CDR3 bases: TGTGCCAGCGTCCGGGGGGGCGGCCAAGAGACCCAGTACTTC.

The chain couples TRBV9 to TRBJ1-3, with TRBD1 as a possible D gene (5 bases). The V end lost 3 bases, the J end lost 0 bases, and 10 bases lay between the germline ends. CDR3 length: 15 residues. Germline V gene lookup returns CDR1 SGDLS and CDR2 YYNGEE. CDR3 bases: TGTGCCAGCAGCGCTCAGGGCGACTCTGGAAACACCATATATTTT. It is translated as CASSAQGDSGNTIYF.

This clone was seen a single time. The J gene is TRBJ1-1, the V gene TRBV25-1, with TRBD1 matching over 8 bases. The germline CDR1 and CDR2 sequences are MGHDK and SYGVNS. The CDR3 consists of 13 residues. The V and J ends lost 7 bases and 5 bases, in that order; junction bases with no gene match: 6. CDR3 sequence: CASIQGAGTEAFF. The CDR3 bases are TGTGCCAGCATCCAGGGGGCGGGGACTGAAGCTTTCTTT.

The genes are TRBV6-5 and TRBJ2-7, with 11 nucleotides matching TRBD2. CDR3 length: 16 residues. The V gene end was trimmed by 2 bases and the J gene end by 3 bases; junction bases not matched to a gene: 6. Germline V gene lookup returns CDR1 MNHEY and CDR2 SVGAGI. The CDR3 DNA follows: TGTGCCAGCAGTTACCCAACTAGCGGGAGCTTCTACGAGCAGTACTTC. This sequence encodes CASSYPTSGSFYEQYF.

The chain is built from TRBV18 and TRBJ1-5; 10 bases are shared with TRBD1. The CDR3 is made up of 16 amino acids. Unmatched junction bases numbered 11, after V lost 3 bases and J lost 9 bases. Germline-derived CDR1 and CDR2 are KGHSH and LQKENI. CDR3 sequence: CASSPTTGTGVGPQHF. In DNA, the CDR3 is TGTGCCAGCTCACCGACTACCGGGACAGGGGTCGGGCCCCAGCATTTT. The full variable domain, its missing parts supplied by reference TRBV18 and TRBJ1-5, is NAGVMQNPRHLVRRRGQEARLRCSPMKGHSHVYWYRQLPEEGLKFMVYLQKENIIDESGMPKERFSAEFPKEGPSILRIQQVVRGDSAAYFCASSPTTGTGVGPQHFGDGTRLSIL.